This TCR beta chain was observed in a study of cytomegalovirus exposure and HLA in healthy donors. At the level of the study: Membership in the Caucasian-associated ancestry cluster was found for 81% of nearly 400 genotyped donors. Study conclusions and caveats: Differences between HLA loci emerged in a later analysis of TCR association rates, with DRB1 most and HLA-C fewest. A missense variant in DCLRE1C was later tied to TCR beta V- and J-gene trimming. Cytomegalovirus status was reportedly diagnosed by the classifier with high specificity and sensitivity.

In this sample, this clone turned up many times. As yet, its antigen is unknown. In germline, CDR1 is SGHKS, CDR2 YYEKEE (reference sequence). Germline trimming cut 5 bases from V and 7 bases from J; bases unmatched to any gene: 9. The CDR3 sequence is 14 residues long. Amplification used 60 Vbeta primers and 13 Jbeta primers. Generated by immunoSEQ multiplex PCR, the TCRdb table keeps only in-frame clones and is missing some. Of about 110,000 clones detected, 76% appear once; the ten largest clones hold about 2.3%. Sequences were obtained from PBMCs. The chain links TRBV5-5 to TRBJ1-1; 9 bases are a match to TRBD1. The TCR sequence derives from a man aged 18 to 30 in good health and CMV-seronegative. CDR3 loop: CASRTPGQGIEAFF. CDR3 sequence (DNA): TGTGCCAGCAGAACGCCGGGACAGGGAATTGAAGCTTTCTTT.